These 27 T cell receptor beta chains were sequenced from one sample in a study of cytomegalovirus exposure and HLA in healthy donors. A multiplex PCR was run with 60 Vbeta primers and 13 Jbeta primers. Using immunoSEQ multiplex PCR, the repertoire was profiled, and TCRdb retains in-frame clones only, with some absent. The data contain some 130,000 clones, 77% of them singletons. The specimen sequenced was PBMCs. These receptors all stem from a man aged 25 to 40 in good health and CMV-seronegative.

CDR3 sequence (DNA): TGTGCCAGCAGCCGAACAGGGGTTGAAGCTTTCTTT. Translating gives CASSRTGVEAFF. This chain connects TRBV4-2 to TRBJ1-1, with 7 bases that match TRBD1. This CDR3 spans 12 amino acids. Losses at the gene ends were 4 bases for V and 7 bases for J; bases not matched to a gene: 3. Looked up from germline, CDR1 is LGHNA and CDR2 is YNFKEQ.

This clone was seen a few times. In nucleotides, the CDR3 is TGTGCCAGCAGTGAAGTAGTATACGGCTACGAGCAGTACTTC. This encodes CASSEVVYGYEQYF. This chain connects TRBV6-1 to TRBJ2-7, with D uncertain. This CDR3 comprises 14 residues. V was pared by 1 base and J by 3 bases, with 10 bases between. Germline V CDR1 and CDR2: MNHNS, SASEGT.

The rearrangement uses TRBV5-4 and TRBJ1-4; 7 bases match TRBD1. V shed 0 bases, J shed 8 bases, and the junction held 10 bases outside the gene matches. This CDR3 spans 16 amino acids. Per germline, CDR1 SGHNT and CDR2 YYREEE (reference sequence). The CDR3 DNA sequence: TGTGCCAGCAGCTTGGGGAGGACAGGTGAAGGAGAAAAACTGTTTTTT. Translated: CASSLGRTGEGEKLFF.

This chain uses TRBV6-1 with TRBJ2-7; 9 bases match TRBD2. Germline V CDR1 and CDR2: MNHNS, SASEGT. The length of the CDR3 is 15 residues. Germline trimming cut 3 bases from V and 2 bases from J; bases unmatched to any gene: 5. In nucleotides, the CDR3 is TGTGCCAGCAGTGATGGGGCTAGCGGGACCTACGAGCAGTACTTC. Amino acid sequence: CASSDGASGTYEQYF.

The rearrangement links TRBV18 to TRBJ1-4; TRBD1 might be the D (6 bases). This CDR3 comprises 15 residues. V was shortened by 0 bases and J by 2 bases, with 7 bases between the two germline ends. Germline V gene sequence: CDR1 KGHSH, CDR2 LQKENI. CDR3 DNA: TGTGCCAGCTCACCACCTCAGGGGACTAATGAAAAACTGTTTTTT. Amino acid sequence: CASSPPQGTNEKLFF.

This clone was found a few times. The CDR3 nucleotides read TGTGCTAGTGGTCCCCATAGAGGGGAAAAACTGTTTTTT. It specifies CASGPHRGEKLFF. This chain uses TRBV12-5 with TRBJ1-4, with unresolved D. CDR1 LGHNT and CDR2 FRNRAP come from the germline V gene. The CDR3 loop spans 13 amino acids. V shed 5 bases and J shed 8 bases, with 12 bases lying between them.

The count of this clone is one. The genes are TRBV9 and TRBJ2-5; D unresolved. The CDR3 totals 15 residues. In germline, CDR1 is SGDLS, CDR2 YYNGEE. V was trimmed by 2 bases and J by 3 bases, leaving 14 bases between them. Here the CDR3 reads CASSVEPGFKETQYF. CDR3 bases: TGTGCCAGCAGCGTCGAACCGGGTTTCAAAGAGACCCAGTACTTC.

The V gene is TRBV7-9, the J gene TRBJ1-1, with TRBD1 matching over 7 bases. CDR1 is SEHNR and CDR2 is FQNEAQ in the germline V gene (reference sequence). V trimming: 5 bases; J trimming: 0 bases; junction bases outside the gene matches: 3. The CDR3 loop spans 14 amino acids. CDR3 residues: CASSPDRMNTEAFF. The CDR3, as DNA: TGTGCCAGCAGCCCGGACAGGATGAACACTGAAGCTTTCTTT. The full variable domain, with the rest looked up from reference TRBV7-9 and TRBJ1-1, is DTGVSQNPRHKITKRGQNVTFRCDPISEHNRLYWYRQTLGQGPEFLTYFQNEAQLEKSRLLSDRFSAERPKGSFSTLEIQRTEQGDSAMYLCASSPDRMNTEAFFGQGTRLTVV.

The chain joins TRBV10-3 to TRBJ1-5, with D maybe TRBD1 (5 bases). The CDR3 runs 16 residues. V shed 3 bases and J shed 0 bases, with 12 bases lying between them. Per germline, CDR1 ENHRY and CDR2 SYGVKD. This chain's CDR3 is CAISDAGTISNQPQHF. CDR3 sequence (DNA): TGTGCCATCAGTGACGCCGGGACTATTAGCAATCAGCCCCAGCATTTT.

The chain recombines TRBV9 with TRBJ1-2, with 10 bases that match TRBD1. There are 16 residues in the CDR3. Germline V gives CDR1 SGDLS, CDR2 YYNGEE. After removal of 4 bases from V and 2 bases from J, the junction contained 8 bases not matched to a gene. The CDR3 DNA reads as TGTGCCAGCAGCCCGCGGACAGGGGGGCTAAACTATGGCTACACCTTC. As protein: CASSPRTGGLNYGYTF.

The gene calls are TRBV10-1 and TRBJ1-5, with 10 bases identical to TRBD1. Trimming took 8 bases from V and 7 from J; bases not matched to a gene: 20. The CDR3 runs 18 residues. CDR1 is WNHNN and CDR2 is SYGVQD in the germline V gene (reference sequence). CDR3 sequence (DNA): TGCGCCAGCCTCAAACCAGAGGGGACAGGGGCGCGTGGGCAGCCCCAGCATTTT. Protein sequence: CASLKPEGTGARGQPQHF.

This chain links TRBV28 with TRBJ2-1; 9 nucleotides line up with TRBD1. The ends lost 5 bases at V and 6 bases at J; junction bases unmatched: 2. The CDR3 spans 13 residues. Per germline, CDR1 MDHEN and CDR2 SYDVKM. The CDR3 DNA reads TGTGCCAGCAGTGAGACAGGGGGCAATGAGCAGTTCTTC. Translation gives CASSETGGNEQFF.

This sequence joins TRBV23-1 and TRBJ2-3, with a tentative D call TRBD1 (6 bases). TRBV23-1 belongs to the ORF category, with a function that is uncertain. The CDR3 runs to 16 residues. The V end lost 0 bases, the J end lost 0 bases, and 10 bases lay between the germline ends. In nucleotides, the CDR3 is TGCGCCAGCAGTCAATCTCGGACAGAGAGCACAGATACGCAGTATTTT. This translates into CASSQSRTESTDTQYF.

The V gene is TRBV14, the J gene TRBJ2-5, with D possibly TRBD2 on 5 matching bases. CDR3 length: 13 amino acids. In germline, CDR1 is SGHDN, CDR2 FVKESK. CDR3 DNA sequence: TGTGCTAGTACTAGAAGCGGACAAGAGACCCAGTACTTC. Its translation: CASTRSGQETQYF.

The chain couples TRBV29-1 to TRBJ2-1; the D gene is possibly TRBD2 (6 bases). This CDR3 has 13 residues. Looked up from germline, CDR1 is SQVTM and CDR2 is ANQGSEA. V was cut by 4 bases and J by 5 bases, with 12 bases left in between. The CDR3 sequence is CSVAREYDNEQFF. In DNA, the CDR3 is TGCAGCGTTGCTCGGGAGTACGACAATGAGCAGTTCTTC.

V gene TRBV7-6 combines with J gene TRBJ1-5, with D tentatively TRBD1 (5 bases). The germline CDR1 and CDR2 sequences are SGHVS and FNYEAQ. V was trimmed by 3 bases and J by 5 bases, leaving 8 bases between them. This CDR3 has 13 amino acids. CDR3 amino acids: CASSFREDQPQHF. CDR3 nucleotide sequence: TGTGCCAGCAGCTTCAGGGAAGATCAGCCCCAGCATTTT.

The CDR3 DNA reads as TGTGCCAGCAGTGATGGGAGACGCTCCTACAATGAGCAGTTCTTC. Translating it yields CASSDGRRSYNEQFF. The chain couples TRBV25-1 to TRBJ2-1; D perhaps matches TRBD2 (5 bases). Germline lookup yields CDR1 MGHDK and CDR2 SYGVNS. The ends were cut back, 3 bases at V and 0 bases at J, with 9 bases in the middle. This CDR3 is built from 15 residues.

CDR3 residues: CASSLSGADTGELFF. The CDR3 DNA follows: TGCGCCAGCAGTCTAAGCGGGGCCGACACCGGGGAGCTGTTTTTT. This chain connects TRBV4-1 to TRBJ2-2; 7 bases match TRBD2. The CDR3 has 15 amino acids. J lost 3 bases, V lost 6 bases, and 7 bases had no gene match. Per germline, CDR1 MGHRA and CDR2 YSYEKL.

V is TRBV11-3 and J is TRBJ2-1, with 7 bases fitting TRBD2. V trimming: 5 bases; J trimming: 0 bases; junction bases outside the gene matches: 4. Germline V lookup: CDR1 SGHNT, CDR2 YENEEA. The CDR3 loop spans 15 amino acids. CDR3 sequence reads: CASSIGRSSYNEQFF. The CDR3 nucleotides are TGTGCCAGCAGCATCGGGAGGAGCTCCTACAATGAGCAGTTCTTC. Together with reference TRBV11-3 and TRBJ2-1, the CDR3 gives the full variable domain: EAGVVQSPRYKIIEKKQPVAFWCNPISGHNTLYWYLQNLGQGPELLIRYENEEAVDDSQLPKDRFSAERLKGVDSTLKIQPAELGDSAVYLCASSIGRSSYNEQFFGPGTRLTVL.

The J gene is TRBJ2-7, the V gene TRBV15; no definite D call. The CDR3 totals 14 residues. Germline V lookup: CDR1 LNHNV, CDR2 YYDKDF (reference sequence). Trimming stripped 3 bases from V and 2 bases from J, with 11 bases between. This chain's CDR3 is CATSSPLRAYEQYF. The CDR3 DNA sequence: TGTGCCACCAGCAGTCCCCTAAGAGCCTACGAGCAGTACTTC.

The chain recombines TRBV30 with TRBJ2-2; 9 nucleotides agree with TRBD1. Germline values: CDR1 GTSNPN, CDR2 SVGIG (reference sequence). The CDR3 length is 13 residues. V gave up 3 bases and J gave up 6 bases; unmatched junction bases: 2. CDR3 protein: CAWRGQGSGELFF. Here the CDR3 DNA reads TGTGCCTGGAGGGGACAGGGATCCGGGGAGCTGTTTTTT.

The chain combines TRBV6-1 with TRBJ2-5; D possibly corresponds to TRBD2 (7 bases). The J call may be incorrect, as the DNA end agrees better with TRBJ2-7. Per the germline V gene, CDR1 is MNHNS and CDR2 is SASEGT. CDR3 size: 14 residues. The CDR3, as DNA: TGTGCCAGCAGCTCCGAGGGGGGGTGGTACGAGCAGTACTTC. Translation: CASSSEGGWYEQYF.

This clone was counted only a few times. V gene TRBV11-2 combines with J gene TRBJ2-5, with TRBD1 matching 7 bases. CDR1 is SGHAT, CDR2 FQNNGV, per germline. The CDR3 is made up of 14 amino acids. The V and J ends lost 3 bases and 4 bases, in that order; junction bases with no gene match: 5. The CDR3 DNA sequence: TGTGCCAGCAGCTTTATGACAGGGCGAGAGACCCAGTACTTC. This codes for CASSFMTGRETQYF.

The chain couples TRBV5-1 to TRBJ1-2; 12 bases line up with TRBD1. Germline V lookup: CDR1 SGHRS, CDR2 YFSETQ. This CDR3 is 16 amino acids long. Losses at the gene ends were 4 bases for V and 7 bases for J; bases not matched to a gene: 11. CDR3 protein: CASSSPSGTGGLGYTF. The CDR3 DNA follows: TGCGCCAGCAGCAGCCCGTCCGGGACAGGGGGCCTTGGCTACACCTTC.

The V gene is TRBV6-5, the J gene TRBJ2-1, with 10 bases identical to TRBD1. Germline loops: CDR1 MNHEY, CDR2 SVGAGI. This CDR3 is built from 13 residues. V dropped 8 bases and J dropped 13; count of bases not matched to a gene: 11. For the CDR3, the DNA is TGTGCCAGCCTAGTCCTGGGGACAGGGGTACAGTTCTTC. Residues: CASLVLGTGVQFF.

To note about this clone: The junction departs from germline at one end; a sequencing error may be responsible. The gene calls are TRBV7-3 and TRBJ2-2; 10 bases line up with TRBD2. The CDR3 loop spans 16 amino acids. Per germline, CDR1 SGHTA and CDR2 FQGTGA. In nucleotides, the CDR3 is TGTGCCAGCAGCTTAAAGGGACTAGCGAAGACCGGGGAGCTGTTTTTT. Translation gives CASSLKGLAKTGELFF.

The chain has TRBV30 and TRBJ1-1; 8 bases are a match to TRBD1. Per germline, CDR1 GTSNPN and CDR2 SVGIG (reference sequence). V shed 2 bases and J 1 base; nucleotides not matched to a gene: 3. This CDR3 contains 14 residues. This chain's CDR3 is CAWSTGQGNTEAFF. The CDR3 DNA follows: TGTGCCTGGAGTACCGGACAGGGGAACACTGAAGCTTTCTTT.